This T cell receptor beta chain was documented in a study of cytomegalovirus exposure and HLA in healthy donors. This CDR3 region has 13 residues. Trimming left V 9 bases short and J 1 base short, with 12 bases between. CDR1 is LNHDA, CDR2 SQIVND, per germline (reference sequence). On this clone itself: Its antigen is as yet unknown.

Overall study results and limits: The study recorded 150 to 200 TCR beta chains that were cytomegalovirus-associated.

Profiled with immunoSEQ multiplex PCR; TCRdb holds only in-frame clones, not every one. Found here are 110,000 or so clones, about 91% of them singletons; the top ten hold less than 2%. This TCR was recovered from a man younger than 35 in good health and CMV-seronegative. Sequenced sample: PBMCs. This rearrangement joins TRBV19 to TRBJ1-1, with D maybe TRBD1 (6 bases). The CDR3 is CASNLGQNTEAFF. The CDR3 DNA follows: TGTGCCAGCAACCTGGGACAGAACACTGAAGCTTTCTTT.